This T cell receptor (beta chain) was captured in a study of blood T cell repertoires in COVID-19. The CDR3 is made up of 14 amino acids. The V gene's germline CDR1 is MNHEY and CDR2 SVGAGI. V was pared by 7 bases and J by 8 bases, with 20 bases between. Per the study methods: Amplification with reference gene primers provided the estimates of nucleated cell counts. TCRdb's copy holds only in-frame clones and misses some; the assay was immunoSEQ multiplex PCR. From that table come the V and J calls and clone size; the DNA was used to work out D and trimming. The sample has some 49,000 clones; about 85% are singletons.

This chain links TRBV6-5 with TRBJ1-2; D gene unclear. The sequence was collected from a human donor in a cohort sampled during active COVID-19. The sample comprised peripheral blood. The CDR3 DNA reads TGTGCCAGCAACACAAGAGGGCGGGCGGGGGGCTACACCTTC. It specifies CASNTRGRAGGYTF.